This T cell receptor (beta chain) came from a study of molecular identifiers for immune sequencing clone quantification. This clonotype was counted ten times or more. One entry per CDR3 protein, called by TCRdb with MiXCR from the PCR reads. The data show roughly 50,000 distinct CDR3 sequences, approximately 25% seen once. Germline V gene lookup returns CDR1 DFQATT and CDR2 SNEGSKA (reference sequence). The CDR3 runs to 15 residues. The V gene lost 4 bases and the J gene lost 0 bases, with 15 bases spanning the gap. Sorting captured naive CD8 T cells as CD8+CD4-CCR7+CD45RA+. Sequencing input: naive CD8+ T cells from blood, with Jurkat cell RNA spiked in. Subset specified: FACS-sorted CD8+CD4-CCR7+CD45RA+ naive T cells. This TCR was recovered from a human donor in good health. Some libraries in this study had Jurkat cell RNA spiked in. This rearrangement joins TRBV20-1 to TRBJ1-1; D is uncertain. CDR3 DNA: TGCAGTGCTATTAACGTAGAATCCATGAACACTGAAGCTTTCTTT. It is translated as CSAINVESMNTEAFF.